In its sample, the clone carrying this T cell receptor (beta chain) was seen a few times. Every donor was a healthy person donating bone marrow. This sample was taken from a study of cytomegalovirus exposure and HLA in healthy donors. The overall study: In a previous analysis, around 120 million unique TCR beta sequences were found from 150 million to 200 million T cells. The study's early data release held 80 million to 95 million unique TCRs from HLA-typed donors.

The junction had 5 bases not matched to a gene; V was cut back by 2 bases and J by 4 bases. The V gene's germline CDR1 is SGHRS and CDR2 YFSETQ. The CDR3 length is 15 residues. With 60 Vbeta and 13 Jbeta primers, the PCR was carried out. Data came from immunoSEQ multiplex PCR; TCRdb stores just in-frame clones and leaves some out. The sample gives 210,000 or so clones, roughly four fifths of which show up once; approximately 2.1% is in the top ten. Sequenced sample: PBMCs. This clonotype was sampled from a woman younger than 45 in good health and CMV-seropositive. The chain links TRBV5-1 to TRBJ2-4; 8 positions match TRBD2. The chain's CDR3 is CASSFGGLGKNIQYF. In DNA form, the CDR3 reads TGCGCCAGCAGCTTTGGGGGACTAGGGAAAAACATTCAGTACTTC.